The 19 T cell receptor beta chains presented below share a single source sample, sequenced in a study of OX40 agonist ivuxolimab in advanced cancers. Libraries were prepared by immunoSEQ multiplex PCR; TCRdb keeps only in-frame clonotypes and omits some of them. The sample lists 35,000 to 40,000 clones, roughly 80% occurring once. The material was CD4+ or CD8+ T cells sorted from blood, obtained in a trial of the OX40 agonist ivuxolimab. These receptors came from an adult with an advanced solid tumor such as melanoma, head and neck, liver or kidney cancer.

The table lists this clone with a few counts. This chain uses TRBV10-3 with TRBJ1-6, with D maybe TRBD1 (5 bases). In germline, CDR1 is ENHRY, CDR2 SYGVKD. V was trimmed by 6 bases and J by 5 bases, leaving 8 bases between them. This CDR3 comprises 13 residues. The CDR3: CAISRDDNSPLHF. The CDR3 region has the DNA TGTGCCATCAGCCGGGACGATAATTCACCCCTCCACTTT.

This chain connects TRBV6-1 to TRBJ1-2; D gene uncertain. The CDR3 is made up of 15 amino acids. V lost 2 bases to trimming and J lost 7 bases, with 17 bases between them. Germline CDR1 reads MNHNS; CDR2 reads SASEGT. For the CDR3, the DNA is TGTGCCAGCAGTGAAATCTCGGCTGGGAGATCTGGCTACACCTTC. The encoded protein is CASSEISAGRSGYTF.

This chain joins TRBV4-1 and TRBJ2-7; maybe TRBD1 (6 bases). There are 14 residues in the CDR3. Looked up from germline, CDR1 is MGHRA and CDR2 is YSYEKL. V dropped 3 bases and J dropped 1 base, with 10 bases sitting between them. The CDR3 region has the DNA TGCGCCAGCAGCCAGCTCGGACAGTCCTACGAGCAGTACTTC. Amino acids: CASSQLGQSYEQYF.

This sequence joins TRBV4-3 and TRBJ2-7; D remains unclear. There are 16 residues in the CDR3. Germline V gives CDR1 LGHNA, CDR2 YSLEER. Trimming left V 1 base short and J 3 bases short, with 16 bases between. CDR3 amino acids: CASSQVSVFGLYEQYF. The CDR3 nucleotides are TGCGCCAGCAGCCAAGTGTCAGTTTTTGGCCTCTACGAGCAGTACTTC.

This clone was seen a handful of times. The chain has TRBV29-1 and TRBJ1-3; TRBD1 agrees at 8 bases. With V trimmed by 5 bases and J by 0 bases, 6 bases remained unmatched. CDR1 and CDR2 from the germline V gene are SQVTM and ANQGSEA. The CDR3 runs 15 residues. Written as DNA, the CDR3 is TGCAGCGTTCGGCTCGGGACAGGCTCTGGAAACACCATATATTTT. Amino acid sequence: CSVRLGTGSGNTIYF.

In its sample, this clone ranks as medium-sized. The chain couples TRBV14 to TRBJ1-2, with TRBD1 matching over 11 bases. The CDR3 length is 17 residues. In germline, CDR1 is SGHDN, CDR2 FVKESK. V was pared by 4 bases and J by 8 bases, with 15 bases of the junction left unmatched. As DNA, the CDR3 is TGTGCCAGCAGCCGGATGGGGTTGGACAGGGGGCAGCGGGGCTACACCTTC. It codes for CASSRMGLDRGQRGYTF.

V usage is TRBV7-2 and J usage is TRBJ2-1; either TRBD1 or TRBD2 may supply D (5 bases each). Germline V gene data show CDR1 as SGHTA and CDR2 as FQGNSA. Trimming shortened V by 5 bases and J by 7 bases, and 15 bases separated the two germline ends. CDR3 size: 14 residues. CDR3 in amino acids: CASSPPGTGNEQFF. As DNA, the CDR3 is TGTGCCAGCAGCCCCCCCGGGACGGGGAATGAGCAGTTCTTC.

The J gene is TRBJ2-2, the V gene TRBV4-3; D perhaps matches TRBD2 (5 bases). Looked up from germline, CDR1 is LGHNA and CDR2 is YSLEER. The CDR3 consists of 14 residues. V was cut by 1 base and J by 5 bases, with 8 bases left in between. The CDR3 DNA follows: TGCGCCAGCAGCCAAGCGGGGAGAACCGGGGAGCTGTTTTTT. It encodes CASSQAGRTGELFF.

The rearrangement uses TRBV14 and TRBJ2-2; possibly TRBD1 for D (6 bases). V shed 6 bases and J shed 6 bases, with 17 bases lying between them. The V gene's germline CDR1 is SGHDN and CDR2 FVKESK. The CDR3 totals 15 residues. The CDR3 sequence is CASRATGRWAGELFF. The CDR3 DNA is TGTGCCAGCAGAGCAACAGGGAGATGGGCCGGGGAGCTGTTTTTT.

The V gene is TRBV20-1, the J gene TRBJ2-3; no firm D call. The V end lost 6 bases, the J end lost 0 bases, and 4 bases lay between the germline ends. Germline V gene lookup returns CDR1 DFQATT and CDR2 SNEGSKA (reference sequence). The CDR3 spans 11 residues. DNA for the CDR3: TGCAGTGCGGCCAGCACAGATACGCAGTATTTT. It encodes CSAASTDTQYF.

The V and J genes are TRBV6-6 and TRBJ2-3; the D is unclear. The CDR3 is 15 amino acids. Trimming pared 5 bases from V and 0 bases from J, leaving 12 bases between. CDR1 and CDR2 (germline): MNHNY, SVGAGI (reference sequence). CDR3 loop: CASSKMASSTDTQYF. Here the CDR3 DNA reads TGTGCCAGCAGTAAGATGGCTTCAAGCACAGATACGCAGTATTTT.

The J gene is TRBJ1-5, the V gene TRBV6-6; weak D call: TRBD1 (6 bases). The CDR3 consists of 15 residues. Germline loops: CDR1 MNHNY, CDR2 SVGAGI (reference sequence). Trimming cost V 2 bases and J 4 bases, with 12 bases left between them. The CDR3 DNA reads as TGTGCCAGCAGTTACAATCAGGGGAGGAATCAGCCCCAGCATTTT. This translates into CASSYNQGRNQPQHF.

This clone has a handful of counts. This chain uses TRBV7-2 with TRBJ1-5; the D gene is possibly TRBD1 (5 bases). Germline V gives CDR1 SGHTA, CDR2 FQGNSA. This CDR3 is built from 15 residues. The germline V and J ends were trimmed by 2 bases and 6 bases, with 14 bases remaining between them. CDR3 coding DNA: TGTGCCAGCAGCTTATTTCAGGGTGCAGGTCAGCCCCAGCATTTT. As protein: CASSLFQGAGQPQHF. Looking up the rest from reference TRBV7-2 and TRBJ1-5 gives the full variable domain: GAGVSQSPSNKVTEKGKDVELRCDPISGHTALYWYRQSLGQGLEFLIYFQGNSAPDKSGLPSDRFSAERTGGSVSTLTIQRTQQEDSAVYLCASSLFQGAGQPQHFGDGTRLSIL.

This clone was observed a few times. The V call is TRBV30, the J call TRBJ1-5; perhaps TRBD1 as D (6 bases). Germline CDR1 GTSNPN, CDR2 SVGIG (reference sequence). This CDR3 is built from 13 residues. V gave up 2 bases and J gave up 5 bases, with 10 bases separating them. In DNA form, the CDR3 reads TGTGCCTGGAGTAGACAGGAGGATCAGCCCCAGCATTTT. Translated: CAWSRQEDQPQHF.

The rearrangement uses TRBV7-2 and TRBJ2-7; 8 bases agree with TRBD2. The CDR3 is made up of 14 amino acids. Per germline, CDR1 SGHTA and CDR2 FQGNSA. After removal of 5 bases from V and 6 bases from J, the junction contained 9 bases not matched to a gene. In nucleotides, the CDR3 is TGTGCCAGCAGCCCCGGGGGGGGTATGGTCGAGCAGTACTTC. Protein: CASSPGGGMVEQYF.

The V call is TRBV5-4, the J call TRBJ2-5, with no clear D. This CDR3 region has 14 residues. Trimming took 2 bases from V and 6 from J, leaving 14 bases between them. Germline-derived CDR1 and CDR2 are SGHNT and YYREEE (reference sequence). The CDR3 here is CASSFQLSMQTQYF. CDR3 DNA sequence: TGTGCCAGCAGCTTTCAGCTTAGCATGCAGACCCAGTACTTC.

The chain is built from TRBV7-2 and TRBJ2-7; D is tentatively TRBD1 or TRBD2 (6 bases each). The CDR3 has 12 amino acids. The germline gives CDR1 SGHTA, CDR2 FQGNSA. V lost 10 bases to trimming and J lost 7 bases, with 17 bases between them. The CDR3 DNA reads as TGTGCCATAAGAGGGGGGTTACGGGAGCAGTACTTC. Translation: CAIRGGLREQYF.

The V and J genes are TRBV6-6 and TRBJ1-1; D remains ambiguous. Trimming took 7 bases from V and 0 from J, leaving 9 bases between them. Germline V gene sequence: CDR1 MNHNY, CDR2 SVGAGI (reference sequence). The CDR3 contains 13 residues. The DNA of the CDR3 is TGTGCCAGCAAGAGAAGCATGAACACTGAAGCTTTCTTT. As protein: CASKRSMNTEAFF.

The chain joins TRBV11-2 to TRBJ1-5; D may be TRBD1 (6 bases). The CDR3 runs 15 residues. V dropped 3 bases and J dropped 4 bases, with 13 bases sitting between them. Germline V gene data show CDR1 as SGHAT and CDR2 as FQNNGV. CDR3 protein: CASSFSGAGNQPQHF. Written as DNA, the CDR3 is TGTGCCAGCAGCTTTTCAGGGGCAGGGAATCAGCCCCAGCATTTT. The whole variable domain, filled in from reference TRBV11-2 and TRBJ1-5, reads EAGVAQSPRYKIIEKRQSVAFWCNPISGHATLYWYQQILGQGPKLLIQFQNNGVVDDSQLPKDRFSAERLKGVDSTLKIQPAKLEDSAVYLCASSFSGAGNQPQHFGDGTRLSIL.